The 10 T cell receptor beta chains below come from one sample, sequenced in a study of blood T cells in healthy people across ages. With a J-beta primer mix and a sample-barcoded 5' primer, a second PCR ran roughly 6 to 11 cycles. Using its own MiXCR run on the 5' RACE reads, TCRdb lists one record per CDR3 protein. The data hold 1.5 million to 2 million distinct CDR3 sequences, with around 48% observed a single time. The sequenced material came from blood. These receptors were taken from a woman between 35 and 50 years old in good health.

V is TRBV6-1 and J is TRBJ2-4; 7 nucleotides line up with TRBD1. The J call is doubtful: the DNA matches TRBJ2-7 better. CDR1 MNHNS and CDR2 SASEGT come from the germline V gene. The CDR3 has 17 residues. CDR3 sequence reads: CASSDQGTGQLPYEQYF. CDR3 nucleotides: TGTGCCAGCAGTGACCAGGGAACGGGACAGCTACCCTACGAGCAGTACTTC.

V is TRBV4-2 and J is TRBJ2-7, with a tentative D call TRBD2 (6 bases). CDR1 and CDR2 (germline): LGHNA, YNFKEQ. V was shortened by 3 bases and J by 0 bases, with 24 bases between the two germline ends. There are 19 residues in the CDR3. CDR3 nucleotide sequence: TGTGCCAGCAGCCACCGTTCCGCCTCCGGGACGGAGGGCTCCTACGAGCAGTACTTC. It encodes CASSHRSASGTEGSYEQYF.

This clonotype has only a few counts. The V call is TRBV5-1, the J call TRBJ2-1; possibly TRBD1 or TRBD2 for D (5 bases each). The CDR3 runs 15 residues. Germline assignment: CDR1 SGHRS and CDR2 YFSETQ. V was shortened by 3 bases and J by 6 bases, with 16 bases between the two germline ends. CDR3 amino acids: CASSWDPVGGNEQFF. For the CDR3, the DNA is TGCGCCAGCAGCTGGGACCCTGTTGGGGGCAATGAGCAGTTCTTC. The variable domain in full, with the rest retrieved from reference TRBV5-1 and TRBJ2-1, is KAGVTQTPRYLIKTRGQQVTLSCSPISGHRSVSWYQQTPGQGLQFLFEYFSETQRNKGNFPGRFSGRQFSNSRSEMNVSTLELGDSALYLCASSWDPVGGNEQFFGPGTRLTVL.

A few counts support this clonotype. The chain combines TRBV7-2 with TRBJ2-1; 15 bases map to TRBD2. The CDR3 consists of 16 residues. V lost 5 bases to trimming and J lost 9 bases; unmatched junction nucleotides: 8. CDR1 is SGHTA and CDR2 is FQGNSA in the germline V gene. CDR3 amino acids: CASSPRTSGGAGEQFF. CDR3 bases: TGTGCCAGCAGCCCCCGGACTAGCGGGGGGGCCGGTGAGCAGTTCTTC.

V and J are TRBV9 and TRBJ1-2; D is unclear. This CDR3 is 16 amino acids long. The V and J ends lost 0 bases and 2 bases respectively, with 14 bases between them. Germline V lookup: CDR1 SGDLS, CDR2 YYNGEE. CDR3 DNA: TGTGCCAGCAGCGTAGATTTGGGGTACGCAAACTATGGCTACACCTTC. It translates to CASSVDLGYANYGYTF.

The V gene is TRBV28, the J gene TRBJ1-2; the D gene is possibly TRBD1 (5 bases). The CDR3 runs 12 residues. CDR1 and CDR2 from the germline V gene are MDHEN and SYDVKM. With 10 bases removed from V and 3 bases from J, the gap between germline ends came to 12 bases. The CDR3 coding sequence is TGTGCCACCGTGAGAGGGGACTATGGCTACACCTTC. It specifies CATVRGDYGYTF.

V is TRBV20-1 and J is TRBJ2-1; 13 nucleotides match TRBD2. The V and J ends lost 6 bases and 2 bases, in that order; junction bases with no gene match: 10. The CDR3 extends over 17 amino acids. Germline CDR1 reads DFQATT; CDR2 reads SNEGSKA (reference sequence). This CDR3 is CSARTSGGLGPYNEQFF. Written as DNA, the CDR3 is TGCAGTGCACGGACTAGCGGGGGCCTCGGGCCCTACAATGAGCAGTTCTTC.

The sample holds a few counts of this clonotype. This chain links TRBV20-1 with TRBJ2-4; 9 bases map to TRBD2. The J call may be in error: the DNA end matches TRBJ2-7 better. The germline CDR1 and CDR2 sequences are DFQATT and SNEGSKA (reference sequence). CDR3 size: 19 residues. CDR3 bases: TGCAGTGCTAGAGATCAGGACCCAGCGGGGGGCCCCCGTATCGACGAGCAGTACTTC. Encoded protein: CSARDQDPAGGPRIDEQYF.

The chain is built from TRBV27 and TRBJ1-2; D remains ambiguous. CDR1 MNHEY and CDR2 SMNVEV come from the germline V gene (reference sequence). Trimming shortened V by 5 bases and J by 4 bases, and 17 bases separated the two germline ends. There are 15 residues in the CDR3. CDR3 nucleotide sequence: TGTGCCAGCAGTAGCCTTGGGGTAGGGTCCTATGGCTACACCTTC. Protein product: CASSSLGVGSYGYTF.

This clonotype was observed a few times. CDR3 sequence (DNA): TGCGCCAGCAGCTTTGGCGGGGGGGCCATCAATGAGCAGTTCTTC. Translation gives CASSFGGGAINEQFF. J is TRBJ2-1 and V is TRBV5-1; 9 positions agree with TRBD2. The CDR3 sequence is 15 residues long. The V gene's germline CDR1 is SGHRS and CDR2 YFSETQ. Trimming took 2 bases from V and 6 from J; bases not matched to a gene: 6.